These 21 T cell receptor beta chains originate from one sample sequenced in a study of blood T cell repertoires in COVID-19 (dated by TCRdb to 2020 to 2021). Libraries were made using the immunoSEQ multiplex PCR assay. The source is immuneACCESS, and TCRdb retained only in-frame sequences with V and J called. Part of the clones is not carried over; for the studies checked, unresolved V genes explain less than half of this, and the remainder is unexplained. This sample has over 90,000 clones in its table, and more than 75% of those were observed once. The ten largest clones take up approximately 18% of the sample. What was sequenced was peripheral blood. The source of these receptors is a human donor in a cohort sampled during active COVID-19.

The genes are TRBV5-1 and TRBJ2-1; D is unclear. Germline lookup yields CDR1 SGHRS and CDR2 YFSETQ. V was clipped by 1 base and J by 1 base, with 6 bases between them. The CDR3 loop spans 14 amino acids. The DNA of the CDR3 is TGCGCCAGCAGCTTGACGGTTTCCTACAATGAGCAGTTCTTC. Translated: CASSLTVSYNEQFF. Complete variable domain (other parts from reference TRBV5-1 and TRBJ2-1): KAGVTQTPRYLIKTRGQQVTLSCSPISGHRSVSWYQQTPGQGLQFLFEYFSETQRNKGNFPGRFSGRQFSNSRSEMNVSTLELGDSALYLCASSLTVSYNEQFFGPGTRLTVL.

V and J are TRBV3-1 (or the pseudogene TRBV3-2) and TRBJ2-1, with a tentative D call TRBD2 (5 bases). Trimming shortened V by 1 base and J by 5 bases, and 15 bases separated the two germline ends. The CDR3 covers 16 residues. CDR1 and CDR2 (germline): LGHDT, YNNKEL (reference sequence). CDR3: CASSQGTSLIDNEQFF. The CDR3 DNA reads TGTGCCAGCAGCCAAGGGACTTCCTTGATCGACAATGAGCAGTTCTTC.

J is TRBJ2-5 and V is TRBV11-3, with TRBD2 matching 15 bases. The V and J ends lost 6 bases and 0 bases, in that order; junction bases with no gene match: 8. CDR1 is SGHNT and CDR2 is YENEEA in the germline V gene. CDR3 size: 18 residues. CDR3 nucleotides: TGTGCCAGCAGTCGAAGGACTAGCGGGGGGGGAAACCAAGAGACCCAGTACTTC. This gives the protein CASSRRTSGGGNQETQYF.

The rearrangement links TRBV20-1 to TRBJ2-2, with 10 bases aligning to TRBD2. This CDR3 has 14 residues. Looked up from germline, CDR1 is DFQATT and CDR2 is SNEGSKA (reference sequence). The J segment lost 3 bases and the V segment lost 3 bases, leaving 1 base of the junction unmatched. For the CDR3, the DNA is TGCAGTGCTAGTAGCGGGGGGTACACCGGGGAGCTGTTTTTT. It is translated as CSASSGGYTGELFF.

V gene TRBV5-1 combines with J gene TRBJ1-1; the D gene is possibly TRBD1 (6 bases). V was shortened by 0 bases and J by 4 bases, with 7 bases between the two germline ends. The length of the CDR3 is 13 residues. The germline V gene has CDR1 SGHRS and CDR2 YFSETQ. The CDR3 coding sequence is TGCGCCAGCAGCTTGGTCAGGGGCACTGAAGCTTTCTTT. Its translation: CASSLVRGTEAFF.

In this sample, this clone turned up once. CDR3 amino acids: CASSSGGTGEAGNTIYF. The CDR3 DNA sequence: TGTGCCAGCAGCTCAGGAGGGACAGGGGAAGCTGGAAACACCATATATTTT. The gene calls are TRBV7-6 and TRBJ1-3, with 10 positions matching TRBD1. This CDR3 is built from 17 residues. Losses at the gene ends were 4 bases for V and 2 bases for J; bases not matched to a gene: 8. The germline V gene has CDR1 SGHVS and CDR2 FNYEAQ.

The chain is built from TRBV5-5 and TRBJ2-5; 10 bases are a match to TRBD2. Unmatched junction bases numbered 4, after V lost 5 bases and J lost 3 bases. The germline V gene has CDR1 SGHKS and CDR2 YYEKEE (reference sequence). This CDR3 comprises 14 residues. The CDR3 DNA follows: TGTGCCAGCAGACCTAGCGGGGGCGAAGAGACCCAGTACTTC. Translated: CASRPSGGEETQYF. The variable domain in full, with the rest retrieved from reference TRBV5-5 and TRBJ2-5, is DAGVTQSPTHLIKTRGQQVTLRCSPISGHKSVSWYQQVLGQGPQFIFQYYEKEERGRGNFPDRFSARQFPNYSSELNVNALLLGDSALYLCASRPSGGEETQYFGPGTRLLVL.

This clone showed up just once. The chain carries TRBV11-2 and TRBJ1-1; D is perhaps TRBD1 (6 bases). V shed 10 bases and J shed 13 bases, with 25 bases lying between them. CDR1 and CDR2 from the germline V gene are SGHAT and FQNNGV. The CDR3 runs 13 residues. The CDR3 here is CATLLRGGGNVFF. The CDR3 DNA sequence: TGTGCCACCCTACTCCGAGGGGGGGGAAATGTTTTCTTT.

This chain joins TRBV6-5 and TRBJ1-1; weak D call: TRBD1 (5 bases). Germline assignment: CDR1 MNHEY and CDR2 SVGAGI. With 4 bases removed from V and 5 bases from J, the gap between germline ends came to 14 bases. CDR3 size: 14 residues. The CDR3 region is CASSSAQGRTEAFF. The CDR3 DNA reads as TGTGCCAGCAGTTCCGCCCAGGGAAGGACTGAAGCTTTCTTT.

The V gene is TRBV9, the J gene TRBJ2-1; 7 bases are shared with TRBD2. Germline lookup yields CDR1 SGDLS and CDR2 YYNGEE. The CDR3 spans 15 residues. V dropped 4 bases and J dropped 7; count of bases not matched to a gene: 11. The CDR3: CASSPGSSGGNEQFF. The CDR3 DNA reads TGTGCCAGCAGCCCAGGGTCTAGCGGAGGGAATGAGCAGTTCTTC.

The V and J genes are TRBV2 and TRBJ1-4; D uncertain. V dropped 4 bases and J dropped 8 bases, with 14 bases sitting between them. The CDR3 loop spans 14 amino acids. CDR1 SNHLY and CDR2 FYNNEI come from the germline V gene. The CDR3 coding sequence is TGTGCCAGCAGTGGACAAAGCCATCGCGAAAAACTGTTTTTT. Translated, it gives CASSGQSHREKLFF.

CDR3 DNA: TGTGCCAGCAGCTTGTTGGGGGGTCCCTCCTCTGGGGCCAACGTCCTGACTTTC. Its translation is CASSLLGGPSSGANVLTF. The rearrangement links TRBV5-4 to TRBJ2-6; D is perhaps TRBD2 (6 bases). V dropped 1 base and J dropped 0 bases, with 14 bases sitting between them. The CDR3 covers 18 residues. Germline loops: CDR1 SGHNT, CDR2 YYREEE (reference sequence).

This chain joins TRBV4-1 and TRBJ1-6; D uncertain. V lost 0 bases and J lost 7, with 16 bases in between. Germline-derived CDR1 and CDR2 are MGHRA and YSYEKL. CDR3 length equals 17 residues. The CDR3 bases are TGCGCCAGCAGCCAAGATTGGAGGCCCCGGAGGAATTCACCCCTCCACTTT. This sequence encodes CASSQDWRPRRNSPLHF.

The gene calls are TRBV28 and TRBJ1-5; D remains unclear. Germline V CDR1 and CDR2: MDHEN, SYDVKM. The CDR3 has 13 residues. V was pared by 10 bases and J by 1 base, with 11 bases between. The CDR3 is CATQAGSNQPQHF. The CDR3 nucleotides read TGTGCCACCCAGGCTGGGAGCAATCAGCCCCAGCATTTT.

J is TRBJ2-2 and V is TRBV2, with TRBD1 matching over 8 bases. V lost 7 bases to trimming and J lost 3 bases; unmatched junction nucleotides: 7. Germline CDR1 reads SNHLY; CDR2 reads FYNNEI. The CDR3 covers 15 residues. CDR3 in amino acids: CASTEDRAYTGELFF. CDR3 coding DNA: TGTGCCAGCACTGAGGACAGGGCCTACACCGGGGAGCTGTTTTTT.

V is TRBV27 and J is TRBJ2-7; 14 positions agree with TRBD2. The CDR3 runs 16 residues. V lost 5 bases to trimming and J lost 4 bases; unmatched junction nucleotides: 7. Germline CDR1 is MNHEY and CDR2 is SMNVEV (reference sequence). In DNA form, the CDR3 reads TGTGCCAGCAGTCGAGCCGGGACTAGCGGGGGTTACGAGCAGTACTTC. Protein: CASSRAGTSGGYEQYF.

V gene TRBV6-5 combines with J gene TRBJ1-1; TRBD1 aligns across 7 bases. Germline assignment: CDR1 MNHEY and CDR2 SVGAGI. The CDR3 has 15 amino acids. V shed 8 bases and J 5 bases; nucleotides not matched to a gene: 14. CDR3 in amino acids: CASPKGGGGRTEAFF. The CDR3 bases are TGTGCCAGCCCTAAAGGGGGCGGAGGGAGGACTGAAGCTTTCTTT.

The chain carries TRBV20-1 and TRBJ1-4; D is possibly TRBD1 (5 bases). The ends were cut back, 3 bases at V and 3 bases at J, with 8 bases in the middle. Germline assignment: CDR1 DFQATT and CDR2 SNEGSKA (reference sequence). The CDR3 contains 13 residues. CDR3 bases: TGCAGTGCTAGTCTACAGGCTAATGAAAAACTGTTTTTT. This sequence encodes CSASLQANEKLFF.

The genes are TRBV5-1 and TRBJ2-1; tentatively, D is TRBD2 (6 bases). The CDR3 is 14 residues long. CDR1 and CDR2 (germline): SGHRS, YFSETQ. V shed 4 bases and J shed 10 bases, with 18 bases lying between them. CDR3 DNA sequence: TGCGCCAGCAGCCCCGTGGGGGGACGGGACGAGCAGTTCTTC. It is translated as CASSPVGGRDEQFF. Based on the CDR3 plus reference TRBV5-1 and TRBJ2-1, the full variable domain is KAGVTQTPRYLIKTRGQQVTLSCSPISGHRSVSWYQQTPGQGLQFLFEYFSETQRNKGNFPGRFSGRQFSNSRSEMNVSTLELGDSALYLCASSPVGGRDEQFFGPGTRLTVL.

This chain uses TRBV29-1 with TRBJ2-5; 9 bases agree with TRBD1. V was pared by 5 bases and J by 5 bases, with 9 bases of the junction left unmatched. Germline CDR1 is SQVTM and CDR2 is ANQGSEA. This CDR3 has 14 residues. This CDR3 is CSVRGTGRGETQYF. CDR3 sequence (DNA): TGCAGCGTTAGGGGGACAGGGCGTGGGGAGACCCAGTACTTC.

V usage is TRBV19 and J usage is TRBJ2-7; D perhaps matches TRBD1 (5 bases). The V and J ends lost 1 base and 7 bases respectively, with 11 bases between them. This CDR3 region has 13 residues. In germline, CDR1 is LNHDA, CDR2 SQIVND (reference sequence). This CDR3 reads CASSIARAQEQYF. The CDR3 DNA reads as TGTGCCAGTAGTATAGCCAGGGCGCAAGAGCAGTACTTC.